A selection of T cell receptor beta chains follows, all from one sample in a study of blood T cell repertoires in COVID-19. Profiled with immunoSEQ multiplex PCR; TCRdb holds only in-frame clones, not every one. The profile shows about 270,000 clones, 80% to 90% of them singletons. Sequencing was performed on PBMCs or T cells enriched from blood (not recorded which). These receptors were taken from a woman aged 18-29 years who had recovered from COVID-19. Each CDR3 is given with its conserved first and last residue. D genes are given only for firm matches. Where a row states a size, it is once, few, many or the class of an expanded clone; other rows omit it.

clone_size: NA
d_call: NA
v_call: TRBV24-1
j_call: TRBJ2-2
cdr3_nt: TGTGCCACCAGTGAAAGGGGCTTTACCGGGGAGCTGTTTTTT
cdr3_aa: CATSERGFTGELFF

clone_size: NA
d_call: NA
v_call: TRBV6-1
j_call: TRBJ1-6
cdr3_nt: TGTGCCAGCAGTGAGGTACACACCAATAATTCACCCCTCCACTTT
cdr3_aa: CASSEVHTNNSPLHF

clone_size: NA
d_call: TRBD1
v_call: TRBV29-1
j_call: TRBJ2-7
cdr3_nt: TGCAGCGTATACAGGGGCTACGAGCAGTACTTC
cdr3_aa: CSVYRGYEQYF

clone_size: NA
d_call: NA
v_call: TRBV3-1/TRBV3-2
j_call: TRBJ1-1
cdr3_nt: TGTGCCAGCAGCCAAGAATCCCCCGCAGGGTCTGTAACTGAAGCTTTCTTT
cdr3_aa: CASSQESPAGSVTEAFF

clone_size: NA
d_call: TRBD1
v_call: TRBV9
j_call: TRBJ2-7
cdr3_nt: TGTGCCAGCAGCGTAGGACAGGGCCCCTACGAGCAGTACTTC
cdr3_aa: CASSVGQGPYEQYF

clone_size: few
d_call: NA
v_call: TRBV19
j_call: TRBJ1-1
cdr3_nt: TGTGCCAGTAGTATCAAGAACACTGAAGCTTTCTTT
cdr3_aa: CASSIKNTEAFF

clone_size: NA
d_call: TRBD1
v_call: TRBV13
j_call: TRBJ1-2
cdr3_nt: TGTGCCAGCAGCTTAGGACGACAGGGGGTCTATGGCTACACCTTC
cdr3_aa: CASSLGRQGVYGYTF

clone_size: NA
d_call: NA
v_call: TRBV3-1/TRBV3-2
j_call: TRBJ1-6
cdr3_nt: TGTGCCAGCAGCCAAGCCGGGACACAGGATAATTCACCCCTCCACTTT
cdr3_aa: CASSQAGTQDNSPLHF

clone_size: NA
d_call: TRBD1
v_call: TRBV19
j_call: TRBJ1-1
cdr3_nt: TGTGCCAGTAGTACTCGACAGGGCCCCATGAACACTGAAGCTTTCTTT
cdr3_aa: CASSTRQGPMNTEAFF

clone_size: NA
d_call: NA
v_call: TRBV7-3
j_call: TRBJ1-2
cdr3_nt: TGTGCCAGCAGCGCCCGACAAGGCTATGGCTACACCTTC
cdr3_aa: CASSARQGYGYTF

clone_size: NA
d_call: TRBD1
v_call: TRBV29-1
j_call: TRBJ2-1
cdr3_nt: TGCAGCGTTGTAGGGACAGGGGGCAGTTTTGAGCAGTTCTTC
cdr3_aa: CSVVGTGGSFEQFF

clone_size: NA
d_call: TRBD2
v_call: TRBV19
j_call: TRBJ2-5
cdr3_nt: TGTGCCAGTAGCAGACTAGCGGAACATCAAGAGACCCAGTACTTC
cdr3_aa: CASSRLAEHQETQYF

clone_size: NA
d_call: TRBD2
v_call: TRBV5-6
j_call: TRBJ2-7
cdr3_nt: TGTGCCAGCAGCTCGGGACTAGCGAACTACGAGCAGTACTTC
cdr3_aa: CASSSGLANYEQYF

clone_size: NA
d_call: TRBD1
v_call: TRBV6-5
j_call: TRBJ1-2
cdr3_nt: TGTGCCAGCTCAGGGATGCCCAGGGGGCGATATGGCTACACCTTC
cdr3_aa: CASSGMPRGRYGYTF

clone_size: NA
d_call: NA
v_call: TRBV10-3
j_call: TRBJ1-4
cdr3_nt: TGTGCCATAGGGGATTTTAATGAAAAACTGTTTTTT
cdr3_aa: CAIGDFNEKLFF

clone_size: few
d_call: NA
v_call: TRBV20-1
j_call: TRBJ2-5
cdr3_nt: TGCAGTGCTAGTACGAGCGGGGAGACCCAGTACTTC
cdr3_aa: CSASTSGETQYF

clone_size: NA
d_call: NA
v_call: TRBV10-1
j_call: TRBJ2-1
cdr3_nt: TGCGCCAGCAGTCGAGGGACGGGGGGCCAACACAATGAGCAGTTCTTC
cdr3_aa: CASSRGTGGQHNEQFF

clone_size: NA
d_call: TRBD2
v_call: TRBV2
j_call: TRBJ2-3
cdr3_nt: TGTGCCACTACAGCGGGGGGGCGTGTTACGCAGTATTTT
cdr3_aa: CATTAGGRVTQYF

clone_size: NA
d_call: NA
v_call: TRBV9
j_call: TRBJ2-7
cdr3_nt: TGTGCCAGCAGCGTCCCTATTTCCGAGGGCGCCGACGAGCAGTACTTC
cdr3_aa: CASSVPISEGADEQYF

clone_size: NA
d_call: TRBD2
v_call: TRBV3-1/TRBV3-2
j_call: TRBJ2-1
cdr3_nt: TGTGCCAGCAGCCATACTCTAGCGGGGCTTACTGAGCAGTTCTTC
cdr3_aa: CASSHTLAGLTEQFF

clone_size: NA
d_call: TRBD2
v_call: TRBV27
j_call: TRBJ2-1
cdr3_nt: TGTGCCAGCACCCCCGAGGGAGGGAGGATCGATGAGCAGTTCTTC
cdr3_aa: CASTPEGGRIDEQFF

clone_size: NA
d_call: NA
v_call: TRBV6-5
j_call: TRBJ1-5
cdr3_nt: TGTGCCAGCAGTCGGAGGGAGGACGGTCAGCCCCAGCATTTT
cdr3_aa: CASSRREDGQPQHF

clone_size: NA
d_call: NA
v_call: TRBV5-1
j_call: TRBJ1-1
cdr3_nt: TGCGCCAGCAGCTTGCGCACACAGAACACTGAAGCTTTCTTT
cdr3_aa: CASSLRTQNTEAFF

clone_size: NA
d_call: TRBD1
v_call: TRBV24-1
j_call: TRBJ2-7
cdr3_nt: TGTGCCACCAGCCCCCCAGGGACAGGGGATTTGTACGAGCAGTACTTC
cdr3_aa: CATSPPGTGDLYEQYF

clone_size: once
d_call: TRBD1
v_call: TRBV12-3/TRBV12-4
j_call: TRBJ1-5
cdr3_nt: TGTGCCAGCAGTTTGGGACAGGGACAGCCCCAGCATTTT
cdr3_aa: CASSLGQGQPQHF

clone_size: NA
d_call: NA
v_call: TRBV2
j_call: TRBJ2-2
cdr3_nt: TGTGCCAGCAGAGAGTTACCCCTGAACACCGGGGAGCTGTTTTTT
cdr3_aa: CASRELPLNTGELFF

clone_size: once
d_call: TRBD1
v_call: TRBV5-1
j_call: TRBJ1-2
cdr3_nt: TGCGCCAGCAGCCCAAACGACAGGGTCTATGGCTACACCTTC
cdr3_aa: CASSPNDRVYGYTF

clone_size: NA
d_call: TRBD1
v_call: TRBV10-3
j_call: TRBJ2-7
cdr3_nt: TGTGCCATCAGGACCGGGACAGGGGGCTACGAGCAGTACTTC
cdr3_aa: CAIRTGTGGYEQYF

clone_size: NA
d_call: TRBD1
v_call: TRBV14
j_call: TRBJ1-6
cdr3_nt: TGTGCCAGCAGCCAGACAGGGGGTTTTTCACCCCTCCACTTT
cdr3_aa: CASSQTGGFSPLHF

clone_size: NA
d_call: NA
v_call: TRBV9
j_call: TRBJ1-1
cdr3_nt: TGTGCCAGCAGCGTAGCATCAGGGGTGAACACTGAAGCTTTCTTT
cdr3_aa: CASSVASGVNTEAFF

clone_size: NA
d_call: TRBD1
v_call: TRBV6-5
j_call: TRBJ2-7
cdr3_nt: TGTGCCAGCAGTTACGGCACAGGGGGATCTTACGAGCAGTACTTC
cdr3_aa: CASSYGTGGSYEQYF

clone_size: NA
d_call: NA
v_call: TRBV4-1
j_call: TRBJ2-4
cdr3_nt: TGCGCCAGCAGTGAGGTGGGAGCAGGCGACATTCAGTACTTC
cdr3_aa: CASSEVGAGDIQYF

clone_size: NA
d_call: TRBD2
v_call: TRBV7-9
j_call: TRBJ2-7
cdr3_nt: TGTGCCAGCAGCTTAGCCCCGGGAGGCGAGCAGTACTTC
cdr3_aa: CASSLAPGGEQYF

clone_size: NA
d_call: NA
v_call: TRBV7-6
j_call: TRBJ2-2
cdr3_nt: TGTGCCAGCAGCTTGCGACATAGCGGTGACACCGGGGAGCTGTTTTTT
cdr3_aa: CASSLRHSGDTGELFF